These 25 T cell receptor beta chains were sequenced from one sample in a study of blood T cell repertoires in COVID-19. The table came from immunoSEQ multiplex PCR; TCRdb's copy has only in-frame clones and leaves some out. The table has about 480,000 clones, roughly 88% seen once. The sequenced sample consisted of PBMCs or T cells enriched from blood (not recorded which). These receptors came from a middle-aged woman who had recovered from COVID-19.

The chain combines TRBV29-1 with TRBJ1-4; D is ambiguous. The CDR3 consists of 10 residues. The V end lost 7 bases, the J end lost 8 bases, and 8 bases lay between the germline ends. Germline V gene lookup returns CDR1 SQVTM and CDR2 ANQGSEA. CDR3 DNA sequence: TGCAGCGCCCGCAGGGAAAAACTGTTTTTT. This gives the protein CSARREKLFF. The variable domain in full, with the rest retrieved from reference TRBV29-1 and TRBJ1-4, is SAVISQKPSRDICQRGTSLTIQCQVDSQVTMMFWYRQQPGQSLTLIATANQGSEATYESGFVIDKFPISRPNLTFSTLTVSNMSPEDSSIYLCSARREKLFFGSGTQLSVL.

The J gene is TRBJ2-1, the V gene TRBV2, with TRBD2 identical over 7 bases. The CDR3 is made up of 11 amino acids. V shed 5 bases, J shed 15 bases, and the junction held 7 bases outside the gene matches. Germline V CDR1 and CDR2: SNHLY, FYNNEI. As DNA, the CDR3 is TGTGCCAGCAGTTTGAGGACTAGGGGGTTCTTC. Its protein is CASSLRTRGFF.

This chain connects TRBV6-5 to TRBJ1-2, with a tentative D call TRBD1 (5 bases). The germline V and J ends were trimmed by 0 bases and 4 bases, with 12 bases remaining between them. The CDR3 runs 15 residues. Germline V gene sequence: CDR1 MNHEY, CDR2 SVGAGI. The CDR3 bases are TGTGCCAGCAGTTACTCCGACAGAGGCTTCTATGGCTACACCTTC. Translating gives CASSYSDRGFYGYTF.

The rearrangement links TRBV2 to TRBJ2-7; D perhaps matches TRBD1 (6 bases). The CDR3 is made up of 13 amino acids. V lost 6 bases and J lost 6, with 15 bases in between. Germline V gives CDR1 SNHLY, CDR2 FYNNEI. The CDR3, as DNA: TGTGCCAGCAGGGGGGCTGGCGGTGGCGAGCAGTACTTC. Its protein product is CASRGAGGGEQYF. The whole variable domain, remainder taken from reference TRBV2 and TRBJ2-7, is EPEVTQTPSHQVTQMGQEVILRCVPISNHLYFYWYRQILGQKVEFLVSFYNNEISEKSEIFDDQFSVERPDGSNFTLKIRSTKLEDSAMYFCASRGAGGGEQYFGPGTRLTVT.

The chain carries TRBV11-3 and TRBJ2-1; 8 bases map to TRBD2. V was clipped by 5 bases and J by 6 bases; unmatched bases: 6. Germline CDR1 SGHNT, CDR2 YENEEA. This CDR3 comprises 14 residues. CDR3 nucleotides: TGTGCCAGCAGCCCGCTAGCGGGCTCCAATGAGCAGTTCTTC. Protein: CASSPLAGSNEQFF.

J is TRBJ2-7 and V is TRBV5-6; TRBD1 aligns across 7 bases. V was pared by 4 bases and J by 5 bases, with 15 bases of the junction left unmatched. CDR3 size: 16 residues. Germline lookup yields CDR1 SGHDT and CDR2 YYEEEE. The CDR3 coding sequence is TGTGCCAGCAGCGCTTACCCGAACAGGGGAGACGACGAGCAGTACTTC. Translated: CASSAYPNRGDDEQYF.

The chain couples TRBV7-9 to TRBJ1-1; 7 nucleotides align to TRBD1. Looked up from germline, CDR1 is SEHNR and CDR2 is FQNEAQ (reference sequence). Unmatched junction bases numbered 6, after V lost 5 bases and J lost 6 bases. The CDR3 totals 13 residues. The CDR3 bases are TGTGCCAGCAGCCCATTGACAGGGTCTGAAGCTTTCTTT. Translating it yields CASSPLTGSEAFF.

The J gene is TRBJ2-7, the V gene TRBV9, with a possible D match to TRBD2 (5 bases). The CDR3 is made up of 14 amino acids. The V gene lost 4 bases and the J gene lost 4 bases, with 15 bases spanning the gap. CDR1 and CDR2 from the germline V gene are SGDLS and YYNGEE. The CDR3 coding sequence is TGTGCCAGCAGCCCGGGGTTAGCCAGATACGAGCAGTACTTC. Its protein product is CASSPGLARYEQYF. Looking up the rest from reference TRBV9 and TRBJ2-7 gives the full variable domain: DSGVTQTPKHLITATGQRVTLRCSPRSGDLSVYWYQQSLDQGLQFLIQYYNGEERAKGNILERFSAQQFPDLHSELNLSSLELGDSALYFCASSPGLARYEQYFGPGTRLTVT.

The chain uses TRBV7-2 and TRBJ1-2, with 9 bases lining up with TRBD1. V shed 5 bases and J 7 bases; nucleotides not matched to a gene: 11. CDR1 is SGHTA and CDR2 is FQGNSA in the germline V gene. CDR3 length: 15 amino acids. The CDR3 DNA is TGTGCCAGCAGCACCTATACAGGGGGCGCGGTTGGCTACACCTTC. Its translation: CASSTYTGGAVGYTF. The full variable domain, its missing parts supplied by reference TRBV7-2 and TRBJ1-2, is GAGVSQSPSNKVTEKGKDVELRCDPISGHTALYWYRQSLGQGLEFLIYFQGNSAPDKSGLPSDRFSAERTGGSVSTLTIQRTQQEDSAVYLCASSTYTGGAVGYTFGSGTRLTVV.

The chain joins TRBV15 to TRBJ2-5; 11 bases are shared with TRBD2. Germline V gene data show CDR1 as LNHNV and CDR2 as YYDKDF (reference sequence). This CDR3 contains 17 residues. V trimming: 0 bases; J trimming: 3 bases; junction bases outside the gene matches: 6. In nucleotides, the CDR3 is TGTGCCACCAGCAGAGATTTAGCGGGAGGGCTAGAAGAGACCCAGTACTTC. It specifies CATSRDLAGGLEETQYF.

The V and J genes are TRBV12-3 or TRBV12-4 and TRBJ1-1, with 7 bases that match TRBD1. CDR3 length: 13 amino acids. The ends lost 5 bases at V and 6 bases at J; junction bases unmatched: 6. CDR3 in DNA: TGTGCCAGCAGTCGACCGCAGGGGGCTGAAGCTTTCTTT. It translates to CASSRPQGAEAFF.

The chain carries TRBV6-5 and TRBJ2-1; weak D call: TRBD2 (5 bases). The CDR3 has 12 amino acids. Trimming removed 5 bases at V and 8 bases at J, with 10 bases between. Germline CDR1 reads MNHEY; CDR2 reads SVGAGI. The CDR3 protein is CASSRRRDEQFF. CDR3 nucleotides: TGTGCCAGCAGTCGACGGCGGGATGAGCAGTTCTTC.

This chain links TRBV19 with TRBJ2-7, with 7 bases aligning to TRBD2. This CDR3 contains 13 residues. The V gene's germline CDR1 is LNHDA and CDR2 SQIVND (reference sequence). Trimming took 4 bases from V and 2 from J; bases not matched to a gene: 2. The CDR3 spells CASSTGRAYEQYF. In DNA form, the CDR3 reads TGTGCCAGTAGTACAGGGAGGGCCTACGAGCAGTACTTC.

The rearrangement joins TRBV9 to TRBJ1-4, with TRBD1 identical over 11 bases. The V gene's germline CDR1 is SGDLS and CDR2 YYNGEE. This CDR3 is 16 amino acids long. J gave up 3 bases and V 3 bases, and 4 bases lay outside the gene matches. The CDR3 region is CASSEDRGQANEKLFF. The CDR3, as DNA: TGTGCCAGCAGCGAGGACAGGGGGCAGGCTAATGAAAAACTGTTTTTT.

The J gene is TRBJ2-3, the V gene TRBV29-1, with 8 nucleotides matching TRBD1. Germline values: CDR1 SQVTM, CDR2 ANQGSEA. The CDR3 runs 14 residues. V dropped 4 bases and J dropped 0; count of bases not matched to a gene: 3. The CDR3 DNA follows: TGCAGCGTTGCCCAGGGGGCTAGCACAGATACGCAGTATTTT. This encodes CSVAQGASTDTQYF.

The CDR3 sequence: CASGLVQEPQHF. The CDR3 DNA sequence: TGTGCTAGTGGTTTGGTACAGGAGCCCCAGCATTTT. The chain uses TRBV12-5 and TRBJ1-5; tentatively, D is TRBD1 (5 bases). This CDR3 region has 12 residues. The V gene lost 0 bases and the J gene lost 8 bases, with 5 bases spanning the gap. Germline lookup yields CDR1 LGHNT and CDR2 FRNRAP. Filled out from reference TRBV12-5 and TRBJ1-5, the complete variable domain reads DARVTQTPRHKVTEMGQEVTMRCQPILGHNTVFWYRQTMMQGLELLAYFRNRAPLDDSGMPKDRFSAEMPDATLATLKIQPSEPRDSAVYFCASGLVQEPQHFGDGTRLSIL.

The table lists this clone with a count of one. The CDR3: CASSSSRVNNEQFF. The CDR3 DNA sequence: TGTGCCAGCAGCTCCAGCAGGGTAAACAATGAGCAGTTCTTC. The gene calls are TRBV11-2 and TRBJ2-1; D might be TRBD1 (5 bases). This CDR3 is 14 amino acids long. Trimming cost V 4 bases and J 5 bases, with 12 bases left between them. Germline V lookup: CDR1 SGHAT, CDR2 FQNNGV. Variable domain in full (rest from reference TRBV11-2 and TRBJ2-1): EAGVAQSPRYKIIEKRQSVAFWCNPISGHATLYWYQQILGQGPKLLIQFQNNGVVDDSQLPKDRFSAERLKGVDSTLKIQPAKLEDSAVYLCASSSSRVNNEQFFGPGTRLTVL.

In this sample, this clone turned up once. The chain employs TRBV19 and TRBJ1-4, with 9 bases matching TRBD1. The germline V gene has CDR1 LNHDA and CDR2 SQIVND (reference sequence). V lost 4 bases to trimming and J lost 6 bases; unmatched junction nucleotides: 9. This CDR3 region has 16 residues. The CDR3 region has the DNA TGTGCCAGTAGTACTCCAACAGGGGGCATTTATGAAAAACTGTTTTTT. As protein: CASSTPTGGIYEKLFF. Supplemented by reference TRBV19 and TRBJ1-4, the full variable domain reads DGGITQSPKYLFRKEGQNVTLSCEQNLNHDAMYWYRQDPGQGLRLIYYSQIVNDFQKGDIAEGYSVSREKKESFPLTVTSAQKNPTAFYLCASSTPTGGIYEKLFFGSGTQLSVL.

The chain couples TRBV7-8 to TRBJ2-1; D is undetermined. V lost 1 base and J lost 9, with 10 bases in between. The CDR3 totals 13 residues. Germline V lookup: CDR1 SGHVS, CDR2 FQNEAQ. The CDR3 DNA follows: TGTGCCAGCAGCTTAGGGTCTAGGAGTGAGCAGTTCTTC. Translating gives CASSLGSRSEQFF.

V gene TRBV20-1 combines with J gene TRBJ1-2, with D maybe TRBD1 (5 bases). In germline, CDR1 is DFQATT, CDR2 SNEGSKA (reference sequence). There are 13 residues in the CDR3. Trimming cost V 3 bases and J 1 base, with 9 bases left between them. CDR3 nucleotides: TGCAGTGCTAGTGTAGGACATAACTATGGCTACACCTTC. Translated, it gives CSASVGHNYGYTF.

This rearrangement joins TRBV27 to TRBJ1-2; 8 bases are shared with TRBD1. The CDR3 is made up of 14 amino acids. Germline lookup yields CDR1 MNHEY and CDR2 SMNVEV (reference sequence). V trimming: 5 bases; J trimming: 4 bases; junction bases outside the gene matches: 6. CDR3: CASSPTGGIYGYTF. The CDR3 nucleotides read TGTGCCAGCAGTCCTACAGGGGGGATCTATGGCTACACCTTC.

The rearrangement joins TRBV3-1 (or the pseudogene TRBV3-2) to TRBJ2-5, with 10 positions matching TRBD2. Germline loops: CDR1 LGHDT, CDR2 YNNKEL (reference sequence). The ends lost 5 bases at V and 5 bases at J; junction bases unmatched: 5. The CDR3 runs 14 residues. This chain's CDR3 is CASSSQREGETQYF. The CDR3 nucleotides are TGTGCCAGCAGCTCTCAGCGGGAGGGGGAGACCCAGTACTTC.

A word on this clone: Distinct nucleotide sequences in the sample also encode this CDR3. This sequence joins TRBV20-1 and TRBJ2-5, with a tentative D call TRBD2 (5 bases). The germline V gene has CDR1 DFQATT and CDR2 SNEGSKA (reference sequence). The length of the CDR3 is 11 residues. Trimming took off 5 bases at V and 5 bases at J, with 9 bases between the two ends. The CDR3 sequence is CSASSLETQYF. The CDR3 nucleotides read TGCAGTGCTTCTAGCTTGGAGACCCAGTACTTC.

The chain couples TRBV30 to TRBJ1-2; D might be TRBD1 (6 bases). V lost 1 base and J lost 4, with 10 bases in between. CDR1 is GTSNPN, CDR2 SVGIG, per germline (reference sequence). CDR3 size: 13 residues. CDR3 amino acids: CAWSADRSYGYTF. In DNA form, the CDR3 reads TGTGCCTGGAGTGCCGACAGGTCCTATGGCTACACCTTC.

V usage is TRBV20-1 and J usage is TRBJ1-5; 9 bases agree with TRBD1. Germline V gene sequence: CDR1 DFQATT, CDR2 SNEGSKA (reference sequence). V shed 3 bases and J 5 bases; nucleotides not matched to a gene: 8. The CDR3 extends over 15 amino acids. The CDR3, as DNA: TGCAGTGCTAGTGGGGTGGGACAGGGACATCAGCCCCAGCATTTT. Its protein product is CSASGVGQGHQPQHF.